The clone carrying this TCR beta chain was detected a few times. A second roughly 6 to 12 cycle PCR used barcoded and J-beta primers. TCRdb re-derived calls from the 5' RACE reads in MiXCR, one entry per CDR3 protein. Here the sample spans 1.4 million or so distinct CDR3 sequences, about 45% being singletons. This entry is derived from a study of blood T cells in healthy people across ages. Trimming took off 3 bases at V and 4 bases at J, with 15 bases between the two ends. CDR1 is KGHDR, CDR2 SFDVKD, per germline. The CDR3 extends over 16 amino acids. The sequence was collected from a woman younger than 35 in good health. The specimen was blood. The chain employs TRBV24-1 and TRBJ2-1, with D possibly matching TRBD2 (7 bases). CDR3 loop: CATSDPAGAYYNEQFF. As DNA, the CDR3 is TGTGCCACCAGTGATCCCGCGGGGGCATATTACAATGAGCAGTTCTTC.